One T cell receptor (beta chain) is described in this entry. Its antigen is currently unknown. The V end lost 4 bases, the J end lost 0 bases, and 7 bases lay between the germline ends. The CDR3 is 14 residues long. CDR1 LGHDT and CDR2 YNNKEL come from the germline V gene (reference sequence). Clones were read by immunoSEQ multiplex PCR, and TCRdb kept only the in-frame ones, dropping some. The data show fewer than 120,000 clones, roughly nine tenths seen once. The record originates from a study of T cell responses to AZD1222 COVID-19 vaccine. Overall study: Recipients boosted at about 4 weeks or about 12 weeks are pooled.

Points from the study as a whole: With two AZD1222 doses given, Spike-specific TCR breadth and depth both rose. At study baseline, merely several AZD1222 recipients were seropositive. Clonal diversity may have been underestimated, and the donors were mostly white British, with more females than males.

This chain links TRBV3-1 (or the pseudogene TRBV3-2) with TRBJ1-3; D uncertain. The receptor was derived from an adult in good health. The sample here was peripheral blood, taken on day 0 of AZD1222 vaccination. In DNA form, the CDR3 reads TGTGCCAGCAGCCGGGGTAGCTCTGGAAACACCATATATTTT. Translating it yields CASSRGSSGNTIYF.